These T cell receptor beta chains were read from a single sample in a study of cytomegalovirus exposure and HLA in healthy donors. Profiled with immunoSEQ multiplex PCR; TCRdb holds only in-frame clones, not every one. The data show around 190,000 clones, approximately 9.5% seen once. Sequencing was carried out using PBMCs. Source of these receptors: a woman aged 25 to 39 in good health and CMV-seropositive. CDR3s include the opening cysteine and the closing phenylalanine or tryptophan. Each record gives: V gene, D gene, J gene, clone size, CDR3 DNA, CDR3 protein. The D gene is left open where the match is weak. Expanded clones are given a class, and other clones once, few, many or no size at all.

>TRBV30|-|TRBJ1-5|few
TGTGCCTGGAGTGTACATACAGCCAATCAGCCCCAGCATTTT
CAWSVHTANQPQHF
>TRBV6-5|-|TRBJ2-1|few
TGTGCCAGCGGGCGGGGCAATGAGCAGTTCTTC
CASGRGNEQFF
>TRBV7-7|-|TRBJ1-1|-
TGTGCCAGCAGCTTTGCCGGTGGCACTGAAGCTTTCTTT
CASSFAGGTEAFF
>TRBV19|-|TRBJ2-7|-
TGTGCCAGTAGCCACGCTAACCGGGACAACCCAGGCGAGCAGTACTTC
CASSHANRDNPGEQYF
>TRBV5-1|-|TRBJ1-1|-
TGCGCCAGCAGCTTGGTTACAGCAGCTAACACTGAAGCTTTCTTT
CASSLVTAANTEAFF
>TRBV6-5|TRBD1|TRBJ1-4|few
TGTGCCAGCAGTTTTCGGACAGGGGGCGAAAAACTGTTTTTT
CASSFRTGGEKLFF
>TRBV19|TRBD1|TRBJ1-4|-
TGTGCCAGTAGTCCCTCACCGGGACAGGGGGCAGAAAAACTGTTTTTT
CASSPSPGQGAEKLFF
>TRBV10-1|TRBD2|TRBJ2-2|-
TGCGCCAGCAGTGAGAAGGCTCTAGCGGCAACCGGGGAGCTGTTTTTT
CASSEKALAATGELFF
>TRBV7-9|TRBD1|TRBJ2-3|-
TGTGCCAGCAGCTTGGTCCGGGGACAGGGGAGCACAGATACGCAGTATTTT
CASSLVRGQGSTDTQYF
>TRBV7-9|TRBD2|TRBJ2-7|-
TGTGCCAGCAGCTTAGAGCGGACTAGCGCGACCTACGAGCAGTACTTC
CASSLERTSATYEQYF
>TRBV25-1|TRBD2|TRBJ2-3|-
TGTGCCAGCAGTGACGGGACTAGACACACAGATACGCAGTATTTT
CASSDGTRHTDTQYF
>TRBV18|-|TRBJ2-5|few
TGTGCCAGCTCACGATCGAACAGCAAAGAGACCCAGTACTTC
CASSRSNSKETQYF
>TRBV29-1|-|TRBJ2-7|few
TGCAGCGTTGGCAGGGATCCGTACGAGCAGTACTTC
CSVGRDPYEQYF
>TRBV5-1|TRBD2|TRBJ2-2|-
TGCGCCAGCAGCCACGGGACTAGCCACGGGGAGCTGTTTTTT
CASSHGTSHGELFF
>TRBV5-7|-|TRBJ1-5|-
TGTGCCAGCAGCTTGACGGCGTCTGGAGGGGCCGGGAATCAGCCCCAGCATTTT
CASSLTASGGAGNQPQHF
>TRBV18|-|TRBJ2-2|-
TGTGCCAGCTCACCCCTTCAGGAGGCGACTCGGGAGCTGTTTTTT
CASSPLQEATRELFF
>TRBV19|TRBD2|TRBJ2-3|-
TGTGCCAGTAGTATGGGCGGGAGTACGCAGTATTTT
CASSMGGSTQYF